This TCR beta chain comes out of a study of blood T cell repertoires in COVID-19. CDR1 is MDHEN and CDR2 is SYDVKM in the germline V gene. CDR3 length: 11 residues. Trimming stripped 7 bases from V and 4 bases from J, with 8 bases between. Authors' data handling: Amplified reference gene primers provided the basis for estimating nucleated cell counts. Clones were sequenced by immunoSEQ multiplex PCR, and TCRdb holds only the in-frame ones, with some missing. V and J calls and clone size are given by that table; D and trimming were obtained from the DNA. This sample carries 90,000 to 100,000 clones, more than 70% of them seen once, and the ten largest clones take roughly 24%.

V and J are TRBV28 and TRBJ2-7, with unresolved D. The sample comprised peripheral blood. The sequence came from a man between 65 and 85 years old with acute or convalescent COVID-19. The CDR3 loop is CASKARYEQYF. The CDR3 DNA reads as TGTGCCAGCAAAGCCCGATACGAGCAGTACTTC.